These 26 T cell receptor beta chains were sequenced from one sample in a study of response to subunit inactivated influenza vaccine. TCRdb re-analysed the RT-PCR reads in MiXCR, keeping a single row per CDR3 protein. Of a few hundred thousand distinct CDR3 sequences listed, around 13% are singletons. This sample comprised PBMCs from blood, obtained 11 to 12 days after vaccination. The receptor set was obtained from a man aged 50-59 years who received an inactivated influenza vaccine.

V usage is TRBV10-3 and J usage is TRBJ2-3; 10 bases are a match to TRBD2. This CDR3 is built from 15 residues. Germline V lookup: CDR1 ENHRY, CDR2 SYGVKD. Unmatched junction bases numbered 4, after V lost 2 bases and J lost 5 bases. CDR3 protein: CAISEASGSGDTQYF. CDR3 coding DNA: TGTGCCATCAGTGAGGCTAGCGGGAGTGGAGATACGCAGTATTTT.

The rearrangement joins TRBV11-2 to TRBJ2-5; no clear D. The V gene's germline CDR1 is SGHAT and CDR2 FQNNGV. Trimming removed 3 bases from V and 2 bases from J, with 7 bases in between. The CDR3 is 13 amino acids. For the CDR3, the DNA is TGTGCCAGCAGCTTTAAACCACAAGAGACCCAGTACTTC. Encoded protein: CASSFKPQETQYF.

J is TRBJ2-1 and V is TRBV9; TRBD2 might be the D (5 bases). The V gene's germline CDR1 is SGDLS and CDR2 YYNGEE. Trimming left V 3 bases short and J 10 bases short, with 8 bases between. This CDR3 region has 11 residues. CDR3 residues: CASSAQREQFF. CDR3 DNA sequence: TGTGCCAGCAGCGCCCAGCGGGAGCAGTTCTTC.

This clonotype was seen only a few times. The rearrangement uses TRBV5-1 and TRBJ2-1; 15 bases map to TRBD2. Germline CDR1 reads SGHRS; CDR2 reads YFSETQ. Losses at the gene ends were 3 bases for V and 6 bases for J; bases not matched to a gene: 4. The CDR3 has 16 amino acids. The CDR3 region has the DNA TGCGCCAGCAGCTCCCCGGGACTAGCGGGGGGCAATGAGCAGTTCTTC. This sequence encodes CASSSPGLAGGNEQFF.

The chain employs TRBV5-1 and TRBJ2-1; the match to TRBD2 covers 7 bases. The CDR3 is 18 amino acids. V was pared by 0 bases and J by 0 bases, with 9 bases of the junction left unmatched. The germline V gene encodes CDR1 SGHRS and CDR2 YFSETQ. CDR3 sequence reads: CASSLVPGLSSSYNEQFF. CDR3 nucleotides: TGCGCCAGCAGCTTGGTTCCGGGACTATCGAGCTCCTACAATGAGCAGTTCTTC.

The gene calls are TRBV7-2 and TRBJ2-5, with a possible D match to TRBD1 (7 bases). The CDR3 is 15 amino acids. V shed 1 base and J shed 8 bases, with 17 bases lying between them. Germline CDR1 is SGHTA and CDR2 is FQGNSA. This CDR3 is CASSLGGVNRGTQYF. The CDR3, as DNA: TGTGCCAGCAGCTTAGGGGGGGTGAACAGGGGAACCCAGTACTTC.

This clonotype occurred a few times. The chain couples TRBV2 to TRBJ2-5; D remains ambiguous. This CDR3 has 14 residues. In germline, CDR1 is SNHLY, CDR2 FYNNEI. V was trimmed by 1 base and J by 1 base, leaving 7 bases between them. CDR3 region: CASSEVEFQETQYF. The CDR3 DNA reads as TGTGCCAGCAGTGAAGTTGAGTTCCAAGAGACCCAGTACTTC.

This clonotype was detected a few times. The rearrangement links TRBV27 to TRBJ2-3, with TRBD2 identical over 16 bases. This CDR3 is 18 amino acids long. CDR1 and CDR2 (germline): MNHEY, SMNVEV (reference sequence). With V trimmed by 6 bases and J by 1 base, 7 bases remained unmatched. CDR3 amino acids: CASRPGLAGGKGTDTQYF. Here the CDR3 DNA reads TGTGCCAGCAGGCCGGGACTAGCGGGGGGGAAGGGCACAGATACGCAGTATTTT.

CDR3 loop: CASSVTGEGTNEQYF. Written as DNA, the CDR3 is TGTGCCAGCAGCGTAACAGGGGAGGGGACTAACGAGCAGTACTTC. This sequence joins TRBV7-6 and TRBJ2-7; D possibly uses TRBD1 or TRBD2 (7 bases each). Trimming took off 5 bases at V and 5 bases at J, with 19 bases between the two ends. Per the germline V gene, CDR1 is SGHVS and CDR2 is FNYEAQ. The CDR3 contains 15 residues. Full variable domain (rest looked up from reference TRBV7-6 and TRBJ2-7): GAGVSQSPRYKVTKRGQDVALRCDPISGHVSLYWYRQALGQGPEFLTYFNYEAQQDKSGLPNDRFSAERPEGSISTLTIQRTEQRDSAMYRCASSVTGEGTNEQYFGPGTRLTVT.

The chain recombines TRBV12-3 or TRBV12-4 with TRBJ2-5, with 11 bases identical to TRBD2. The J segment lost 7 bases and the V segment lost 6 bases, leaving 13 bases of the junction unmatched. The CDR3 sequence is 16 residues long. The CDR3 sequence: CASRKGTSGQKVTQYF. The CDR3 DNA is TGTGCCAGCAGGAAAGGGACTAGCGGACAAAAAGTGACCCAGTACTTC.

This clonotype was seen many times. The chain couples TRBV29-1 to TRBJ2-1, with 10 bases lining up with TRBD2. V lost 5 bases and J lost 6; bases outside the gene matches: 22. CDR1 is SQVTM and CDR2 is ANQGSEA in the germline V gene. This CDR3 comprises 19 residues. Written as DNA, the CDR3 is TGCAGCGTTATCCAGGGTGCGATAGCGGGAGGACCCCTGGGCAATGAGCAGTTCTTC. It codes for CSVIQGAIAGGPLGNEQFF.

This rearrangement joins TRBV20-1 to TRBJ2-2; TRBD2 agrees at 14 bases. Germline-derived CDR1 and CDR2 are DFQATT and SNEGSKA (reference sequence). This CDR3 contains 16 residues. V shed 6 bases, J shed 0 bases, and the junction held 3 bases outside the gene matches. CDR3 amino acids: CSAPGLAGANTGELFF. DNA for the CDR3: TGCAGTGCCCCGGGACTAGCGGGGGCGAACACCGGGGAGCTGTTTTTT.

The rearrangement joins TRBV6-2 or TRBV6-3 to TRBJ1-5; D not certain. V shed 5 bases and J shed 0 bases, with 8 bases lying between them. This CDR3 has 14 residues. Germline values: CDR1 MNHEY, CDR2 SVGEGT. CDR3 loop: CASSQSYSNQPQHF. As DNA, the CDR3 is TGTGCCAGCAGTCAGTCTTATAGCAATCAGCCCCAGCATTTT.

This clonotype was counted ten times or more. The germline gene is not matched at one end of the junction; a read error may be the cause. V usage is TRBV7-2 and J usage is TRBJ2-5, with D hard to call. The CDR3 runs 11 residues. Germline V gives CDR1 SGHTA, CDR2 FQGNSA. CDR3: CASSNQETQYF. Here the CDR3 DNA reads TGCGCCAGCAGCAACCAAGAGACCCAGTACTTC. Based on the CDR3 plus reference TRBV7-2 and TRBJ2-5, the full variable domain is GAGVSQSPSNKVTEKGKDVELRCDPISGHTALYWYRQSLGQGLEFLIYFQGNSAPDKSGLPSDRFSAERTGGSVSTLTIQRTQQEDSAVYLCASSNQETQYFGPGTRLLVL.

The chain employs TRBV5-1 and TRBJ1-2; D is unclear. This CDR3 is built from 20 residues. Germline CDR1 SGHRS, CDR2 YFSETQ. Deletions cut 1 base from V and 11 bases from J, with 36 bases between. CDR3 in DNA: TGCGCCAGCAGCTTGTCCGATGGACGGCCGAAGAACGCCTTACGCTTGGGGTACACCTTC. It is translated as CASSLSDGRPKNALRLGYTF.

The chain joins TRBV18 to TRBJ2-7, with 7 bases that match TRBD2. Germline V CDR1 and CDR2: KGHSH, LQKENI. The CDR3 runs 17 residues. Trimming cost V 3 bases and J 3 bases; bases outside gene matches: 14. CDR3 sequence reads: CASSPWGPRLADYEQYF. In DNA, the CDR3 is TGTGCCAGCTCACCGTGGGGTCCGAGACTAGCTGACTACGAGCAGTACTTC.

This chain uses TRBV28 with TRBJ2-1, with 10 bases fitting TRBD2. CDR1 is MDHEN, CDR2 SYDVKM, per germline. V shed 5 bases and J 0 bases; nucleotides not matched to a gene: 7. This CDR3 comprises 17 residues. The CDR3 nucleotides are TGTGCCAGCAGTATACTAGCGGGATCCGGCTCCTACAATGAGCAGTTCTTC. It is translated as CASSILAGSGSYNEQFF.

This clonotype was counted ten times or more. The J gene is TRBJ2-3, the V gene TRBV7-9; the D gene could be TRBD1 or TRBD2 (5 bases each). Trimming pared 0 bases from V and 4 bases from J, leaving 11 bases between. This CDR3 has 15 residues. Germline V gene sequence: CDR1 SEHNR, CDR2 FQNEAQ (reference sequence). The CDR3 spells CASSLALGAADTQYF. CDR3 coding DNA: TGTGCCAGCAGCTTAGCGCTCGGGGCTGCAGATACGCAGTATTTT. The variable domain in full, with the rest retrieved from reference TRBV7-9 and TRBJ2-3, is DTGVSQNPRHKITKRGQNVTFRCDPISEHNRLYWYRQTLGQGPEFLTYFQNEAQLEKSRLLSDRFSAERPKGSFSTLEIQRTEQGDSAMYLCASSLALGAADTQYFGPGTRLTVL.

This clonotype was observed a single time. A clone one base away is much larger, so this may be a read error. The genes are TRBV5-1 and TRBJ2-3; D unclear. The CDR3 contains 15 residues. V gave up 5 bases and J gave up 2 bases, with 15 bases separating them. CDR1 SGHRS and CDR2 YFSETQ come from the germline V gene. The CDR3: CASRPEAQPTDTQYF. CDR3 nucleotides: TGCGCCAGCAGGCCCGAGGCCCAACCCACAGATACGCAGTATTTT.

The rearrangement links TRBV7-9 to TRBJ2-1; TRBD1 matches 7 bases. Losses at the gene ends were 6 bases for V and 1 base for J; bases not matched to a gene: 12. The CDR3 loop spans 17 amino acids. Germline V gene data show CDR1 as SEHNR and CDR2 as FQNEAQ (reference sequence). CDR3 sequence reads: CASRATRTGASYNEQFF. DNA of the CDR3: TGTGCCAGCAGGGCTACCCGTACAGGGGCGTCCTACAATGAGCAGTTCTTC.

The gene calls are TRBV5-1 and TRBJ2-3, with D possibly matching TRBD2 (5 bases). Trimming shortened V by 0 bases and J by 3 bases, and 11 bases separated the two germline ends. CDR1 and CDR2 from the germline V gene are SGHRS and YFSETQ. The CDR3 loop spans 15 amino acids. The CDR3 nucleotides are TGCGCCAGCAGCTTGGCTACTAGAAAGACAGATACGCAGTATTTT. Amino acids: CASSLATRKTDTQYF. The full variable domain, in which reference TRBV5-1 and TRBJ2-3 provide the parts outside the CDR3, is KAGVTQTPRYLIKTRGQQVTLSCSPISGHRSVSWYQQTPGQGLQFLFEYFSETQRNKGNFPGRFSGRQFSNSRSEMNVSTLELGDSALYLCASSLATRKTDTQYFGPGTRLTVL.

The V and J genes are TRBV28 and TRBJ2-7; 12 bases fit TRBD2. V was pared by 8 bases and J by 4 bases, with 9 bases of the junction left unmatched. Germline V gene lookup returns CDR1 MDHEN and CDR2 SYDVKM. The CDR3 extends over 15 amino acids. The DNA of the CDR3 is TGTGCCAGCGGCCCACTAGCGGGAGGACCGTACGAGCAGTACTTC. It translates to CASGPLAGGPYEQYF. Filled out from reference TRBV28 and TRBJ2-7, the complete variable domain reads DVKVTQSSRYLVKRTGEKVFLECVQDMDHENMFWYRQDPGLGLRLIYFSYDVKMKEKGDIPEGYSVSREKKERFSLILESASTNQTSMYLCASGPLAGGPYEQYFGPGTRLTVT.

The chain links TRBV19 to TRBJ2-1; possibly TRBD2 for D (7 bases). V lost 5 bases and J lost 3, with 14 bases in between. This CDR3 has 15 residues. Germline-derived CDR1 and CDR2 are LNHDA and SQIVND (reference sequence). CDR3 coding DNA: TGTGCCAGTAGTCCTGAGGGGGACTACTACAATGAGCAGTTCTTC. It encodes CASSPEGDYYNEQFF. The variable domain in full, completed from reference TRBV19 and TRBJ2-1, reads DGGITQSPKYLFRKEGQNVTLSCEQNLNHDAMYWYRQDPGQGLRLIYYSQIVNDFQKGDIAEGYSVSREKKESFPLTVTSAQKNPTAFYLCASSPEGDYYNEQFFGPGTRLTVL.

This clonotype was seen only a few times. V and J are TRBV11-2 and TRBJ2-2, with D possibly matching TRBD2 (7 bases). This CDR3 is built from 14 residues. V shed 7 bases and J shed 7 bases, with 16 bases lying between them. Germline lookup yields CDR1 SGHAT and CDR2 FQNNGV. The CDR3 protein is CASTERGEGGELFF. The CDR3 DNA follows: TGTGCCAGCACCGAGAGGGGGGAGGGCGGGGAGCTGTTTTTT. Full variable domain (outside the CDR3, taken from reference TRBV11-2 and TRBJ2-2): EAGVAQSPRYKIIEKRQSVAFWCNPISGHATLYWYQQILGQGPKLLIQFQNNGVVDDSQLPKDRFSAERLKGVDSTLKIQPAKLEDSAVYLCASTERGEGGELFFGEGSRLTVL.

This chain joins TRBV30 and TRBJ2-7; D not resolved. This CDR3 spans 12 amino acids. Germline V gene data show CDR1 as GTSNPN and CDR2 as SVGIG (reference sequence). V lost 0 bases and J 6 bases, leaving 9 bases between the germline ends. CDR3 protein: CAWSVVWREQYF. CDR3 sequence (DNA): TGTGCCTGGAGTGTAGTGTGGCGCGAGCAGTACTTC.

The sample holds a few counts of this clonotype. CDR3 amino acids: CASSYRLLSGELFF. CDR3 in DNA: TGTGCCAGCAGCTACAGACTCCTCTCCGGGGAGCTGTTTTTT. The genes are TRBV7-2 and TRBJ2-2; D unresolved. The V gene's germline CDR1 is SGHTA and CDR2 FQGNSA. The V end was cut by 4 bases, the J end by 6 bases, with 12 bases between. The CDR3 length is 14 residues.